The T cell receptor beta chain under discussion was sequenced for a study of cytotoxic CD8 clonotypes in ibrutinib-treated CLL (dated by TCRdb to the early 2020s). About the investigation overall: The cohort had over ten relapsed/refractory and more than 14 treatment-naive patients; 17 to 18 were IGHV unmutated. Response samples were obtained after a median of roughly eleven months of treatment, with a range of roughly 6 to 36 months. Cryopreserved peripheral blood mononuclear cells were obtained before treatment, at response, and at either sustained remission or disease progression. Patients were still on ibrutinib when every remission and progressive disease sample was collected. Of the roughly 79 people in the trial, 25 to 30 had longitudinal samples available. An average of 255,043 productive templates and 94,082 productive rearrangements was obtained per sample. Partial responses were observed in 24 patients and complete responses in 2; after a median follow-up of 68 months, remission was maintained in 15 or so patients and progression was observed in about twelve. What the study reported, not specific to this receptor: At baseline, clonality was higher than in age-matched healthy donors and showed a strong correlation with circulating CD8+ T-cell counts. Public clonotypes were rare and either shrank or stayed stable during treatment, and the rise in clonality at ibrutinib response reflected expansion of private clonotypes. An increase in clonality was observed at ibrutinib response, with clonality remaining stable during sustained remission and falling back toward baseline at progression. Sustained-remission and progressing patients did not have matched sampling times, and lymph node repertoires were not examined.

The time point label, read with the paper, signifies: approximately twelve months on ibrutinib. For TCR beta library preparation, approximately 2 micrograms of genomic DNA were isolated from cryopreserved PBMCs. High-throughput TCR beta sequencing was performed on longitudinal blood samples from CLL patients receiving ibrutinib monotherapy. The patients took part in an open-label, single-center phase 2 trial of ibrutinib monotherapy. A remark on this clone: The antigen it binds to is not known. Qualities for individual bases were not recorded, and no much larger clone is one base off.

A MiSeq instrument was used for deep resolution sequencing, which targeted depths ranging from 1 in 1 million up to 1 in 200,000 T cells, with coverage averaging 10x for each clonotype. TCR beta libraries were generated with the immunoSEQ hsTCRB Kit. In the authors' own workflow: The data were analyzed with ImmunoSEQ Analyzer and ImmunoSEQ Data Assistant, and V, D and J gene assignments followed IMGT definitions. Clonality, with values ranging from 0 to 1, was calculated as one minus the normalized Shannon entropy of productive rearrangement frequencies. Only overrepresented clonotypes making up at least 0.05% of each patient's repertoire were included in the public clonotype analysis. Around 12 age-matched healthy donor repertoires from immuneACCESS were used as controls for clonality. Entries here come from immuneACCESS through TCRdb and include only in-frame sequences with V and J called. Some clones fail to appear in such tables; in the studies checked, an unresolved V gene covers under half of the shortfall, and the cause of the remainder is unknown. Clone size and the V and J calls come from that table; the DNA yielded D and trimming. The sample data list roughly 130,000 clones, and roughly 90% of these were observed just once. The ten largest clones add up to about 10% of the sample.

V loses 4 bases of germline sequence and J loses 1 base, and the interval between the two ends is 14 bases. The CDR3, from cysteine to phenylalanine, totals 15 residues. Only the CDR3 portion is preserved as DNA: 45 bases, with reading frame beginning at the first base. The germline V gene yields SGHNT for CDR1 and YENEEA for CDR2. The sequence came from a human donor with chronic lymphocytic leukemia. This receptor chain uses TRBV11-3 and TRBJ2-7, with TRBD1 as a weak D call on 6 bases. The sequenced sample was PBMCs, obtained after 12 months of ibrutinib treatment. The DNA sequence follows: TGTGCCAGCAGCTCCCAACAGGGTCAGTCCTACGAGCAGTACTTC. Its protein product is CASSSQQGQSYEQYF.